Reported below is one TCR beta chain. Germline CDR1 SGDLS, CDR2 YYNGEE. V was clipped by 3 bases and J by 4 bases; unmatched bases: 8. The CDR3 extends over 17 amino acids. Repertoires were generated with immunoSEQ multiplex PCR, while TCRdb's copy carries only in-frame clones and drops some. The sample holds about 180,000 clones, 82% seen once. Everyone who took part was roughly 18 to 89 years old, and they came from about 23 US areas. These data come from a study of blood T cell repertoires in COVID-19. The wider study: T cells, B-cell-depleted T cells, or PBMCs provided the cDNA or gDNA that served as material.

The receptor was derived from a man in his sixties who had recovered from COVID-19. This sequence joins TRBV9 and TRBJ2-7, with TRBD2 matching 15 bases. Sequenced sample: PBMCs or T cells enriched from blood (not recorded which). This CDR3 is CASSDGLAGGRPYEQYF. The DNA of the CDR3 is TGTGCCAGCAGCGACGGACTAGCGGGAGGGCGCCCATACGAGCAGTACTTC.